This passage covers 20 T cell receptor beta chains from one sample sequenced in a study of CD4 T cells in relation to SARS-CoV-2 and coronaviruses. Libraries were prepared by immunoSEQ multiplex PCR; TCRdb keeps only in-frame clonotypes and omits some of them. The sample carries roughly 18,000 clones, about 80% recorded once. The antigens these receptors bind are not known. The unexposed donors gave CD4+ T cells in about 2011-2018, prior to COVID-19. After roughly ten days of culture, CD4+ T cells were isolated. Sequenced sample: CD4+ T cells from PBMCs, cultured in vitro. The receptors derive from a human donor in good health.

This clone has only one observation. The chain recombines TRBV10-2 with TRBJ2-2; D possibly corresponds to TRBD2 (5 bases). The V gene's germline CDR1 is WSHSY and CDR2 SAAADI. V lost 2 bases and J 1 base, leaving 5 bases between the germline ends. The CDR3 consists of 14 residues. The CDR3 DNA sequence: TGCGCCAGCAGTGAGCGGGGGAACACCGGGGAGCTGTTTTTT. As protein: CASSERGNTGELFF.

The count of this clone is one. The CDR3 spells CASSQFQGIVADTQYF. CDR3 nucleotides: TGTGCCAGCAGCCAATTTCAGGGGATAGTGGCTGATACGCAGTATTTT. The chain joins TRBV14 to TRBJ2-3, with D possibly being TRBD1 (6 bases). V lost 2 bases and J 6 bases, leaving 18 bases between the germline ends. CDR3 length: 16 residues. The germline V gene has CDR1 SGHDN and CDR2 FVKESK.

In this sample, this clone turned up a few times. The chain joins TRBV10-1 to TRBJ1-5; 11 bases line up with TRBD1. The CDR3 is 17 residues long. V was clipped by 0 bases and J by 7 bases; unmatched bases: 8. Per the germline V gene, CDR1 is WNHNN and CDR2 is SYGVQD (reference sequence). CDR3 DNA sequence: TGCGCCAGCAGTGAGTCATCTGGACAGGGGGCGAGCCAGCCCCAGCATTTT. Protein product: CASSESSGQGASQPQHF.

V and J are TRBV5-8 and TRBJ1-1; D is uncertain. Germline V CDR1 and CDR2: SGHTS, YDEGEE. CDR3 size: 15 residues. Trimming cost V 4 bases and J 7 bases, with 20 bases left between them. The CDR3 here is CASSPFGLLKVEAFF. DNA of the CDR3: TGTGCCAGCAGCCCCTTCGGTCTTTTGAAGGTTGAAGCTTTCTTT.

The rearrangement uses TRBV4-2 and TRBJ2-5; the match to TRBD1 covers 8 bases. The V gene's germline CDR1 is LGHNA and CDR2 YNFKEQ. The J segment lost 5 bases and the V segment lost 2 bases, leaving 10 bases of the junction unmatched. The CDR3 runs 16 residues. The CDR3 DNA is TGTGCCAGCAGCCAACGAGAACAGGGGGACGGTGAGACCCAGTACTTC. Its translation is CASSQREQGDGETQYF.

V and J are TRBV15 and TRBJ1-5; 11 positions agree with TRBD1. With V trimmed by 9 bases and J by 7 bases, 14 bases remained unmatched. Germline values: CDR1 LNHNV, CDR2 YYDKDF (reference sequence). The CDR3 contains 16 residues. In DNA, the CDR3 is TGTGCCACTAGAGAAGGGGGACAGGGGGTGGGGCAGCCCCAGCATTTT. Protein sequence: CATREGGQGVGQPQHF.

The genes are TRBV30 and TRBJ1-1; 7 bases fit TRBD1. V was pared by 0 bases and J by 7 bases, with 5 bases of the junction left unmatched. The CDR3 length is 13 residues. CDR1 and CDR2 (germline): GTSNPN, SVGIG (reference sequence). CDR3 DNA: TGTGCCTGGAGTGTCCCGAGGGGGCTTGAAGCTTTCTTT. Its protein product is CAWSVPRGLEAFF. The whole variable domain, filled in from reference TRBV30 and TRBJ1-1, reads SQTIHQWPATLVQPVGSPLSLECTVEGTSNPNLYWYRQAAGRGLQLLFYSVGIGQISSEVPQNLSASRPQDRQFILSSKKLLLSDSGFYLCAWSVPRGLEAFFGQGTRLTVV.

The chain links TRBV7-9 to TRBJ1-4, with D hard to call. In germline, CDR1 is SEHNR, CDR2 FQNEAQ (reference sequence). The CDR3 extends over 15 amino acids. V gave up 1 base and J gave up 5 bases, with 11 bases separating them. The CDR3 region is CASSLEAGKNEKLFF. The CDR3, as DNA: TGTGCCAGCAGCTTAGAGGCGGGTAAAAATGAAAAACTGTTTTTT.

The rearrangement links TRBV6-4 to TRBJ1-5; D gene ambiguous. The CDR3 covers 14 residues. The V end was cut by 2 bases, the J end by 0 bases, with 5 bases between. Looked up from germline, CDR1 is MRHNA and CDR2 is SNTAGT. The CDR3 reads CASSDTPSNQPQHF. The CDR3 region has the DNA TGTGCCAGCAGTGACACCCCTAGCAATCAGCCCCAGCATTTT.

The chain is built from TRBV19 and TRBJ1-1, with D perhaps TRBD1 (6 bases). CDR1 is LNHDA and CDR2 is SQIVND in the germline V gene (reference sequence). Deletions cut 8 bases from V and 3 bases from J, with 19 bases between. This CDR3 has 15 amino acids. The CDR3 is CASAEGGRGYTEAFF. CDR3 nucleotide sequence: TGTGCCAGTGCGGAAGGGGGTAGGGGTTACACTGAAGCTTTCTTT.

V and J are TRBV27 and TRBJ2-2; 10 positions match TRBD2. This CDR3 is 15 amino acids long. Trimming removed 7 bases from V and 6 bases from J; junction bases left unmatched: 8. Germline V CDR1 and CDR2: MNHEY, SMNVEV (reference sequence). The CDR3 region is CASTILAGVAGELFF. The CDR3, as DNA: TGTGCCAGCACCATTCTAGCGGGAGTCGCCGGGGAGCTGTTTTTT.

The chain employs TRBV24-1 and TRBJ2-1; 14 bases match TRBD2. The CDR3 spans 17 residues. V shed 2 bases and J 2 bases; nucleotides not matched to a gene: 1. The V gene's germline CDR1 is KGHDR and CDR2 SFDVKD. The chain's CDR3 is CATSDWTSGGPYNEQFF. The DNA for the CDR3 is TGTGCCACCAGTGATTGGACTAGCGGGGGGCCCTACAATGAGCAGTTCTTC.

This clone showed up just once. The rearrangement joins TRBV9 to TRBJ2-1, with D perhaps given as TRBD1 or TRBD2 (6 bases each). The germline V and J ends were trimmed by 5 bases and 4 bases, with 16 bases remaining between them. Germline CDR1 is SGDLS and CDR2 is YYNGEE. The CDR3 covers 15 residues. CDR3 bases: TGTGCCAGCAGTCTGGGGGGCGGGGAGTACAATGAGCAGTTCTTC. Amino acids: CASSLGGGEYNEQFF.

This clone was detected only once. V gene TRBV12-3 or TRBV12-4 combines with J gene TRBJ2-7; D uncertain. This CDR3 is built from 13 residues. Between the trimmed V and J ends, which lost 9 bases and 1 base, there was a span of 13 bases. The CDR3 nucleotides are TGTGCCAGTCGGCTGGGGTTATCCTACGAGCAGTACTTC. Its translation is CASRLGLSYEQYF.

CDR3: CASSLGTSGTTDTQYF. The DNA of the CDR3 is TGCGCCAGCAGCTTGGGGACTAGCGGGACGACAGATACGCAGTATTTT. This chain joins TRBV5-1 and TRBJ2-3; 12 positions agree with TRBD2. Germline-derived CDR1 and CDR2 are SGHRS and YFSETQ. Trimming removed 0 bases from V and 3 bases from J; junction bases left unmatched: 2. CDR3 length equals 16 residues.

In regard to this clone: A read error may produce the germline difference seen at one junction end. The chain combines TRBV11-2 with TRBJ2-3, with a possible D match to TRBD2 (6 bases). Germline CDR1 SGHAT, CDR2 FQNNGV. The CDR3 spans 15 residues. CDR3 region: CASRFTGVPVDTQYF. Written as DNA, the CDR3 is TGCGCCAGCCGGTTTACGGGAGTCCCCGTGGATACGCAGTATTTT.

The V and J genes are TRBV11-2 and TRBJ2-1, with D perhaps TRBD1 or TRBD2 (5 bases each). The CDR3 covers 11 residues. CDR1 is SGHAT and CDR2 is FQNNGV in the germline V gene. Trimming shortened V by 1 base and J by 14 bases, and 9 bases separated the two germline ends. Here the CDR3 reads CASSLAGREFF. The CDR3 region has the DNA TGTGCCAGCAGCTTAGCGGGGCGTGAGTTCTTC.

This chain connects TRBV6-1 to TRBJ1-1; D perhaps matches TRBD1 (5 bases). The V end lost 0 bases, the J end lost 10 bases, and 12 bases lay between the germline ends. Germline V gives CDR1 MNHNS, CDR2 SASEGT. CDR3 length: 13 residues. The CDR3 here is CASSEASGRGAFF. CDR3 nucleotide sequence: TGTGCCAGCAGTGAAGCTAGTGGAAGGGGAGCTTTCTTT.

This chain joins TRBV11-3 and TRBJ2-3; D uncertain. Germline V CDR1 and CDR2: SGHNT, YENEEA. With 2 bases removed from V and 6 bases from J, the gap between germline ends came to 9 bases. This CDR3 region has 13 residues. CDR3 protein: CASSLFVSDTQYF. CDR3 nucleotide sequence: TGTGCCAGCAGCTTATTTGTCTCTGATACGCAGTATTTT.

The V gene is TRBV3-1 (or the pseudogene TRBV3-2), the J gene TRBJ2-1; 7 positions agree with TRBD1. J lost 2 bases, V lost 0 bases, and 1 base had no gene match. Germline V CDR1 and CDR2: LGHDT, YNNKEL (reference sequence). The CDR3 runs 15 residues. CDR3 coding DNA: TGTGCCAGCAGCCAAGATACAGGGGCCTACAATGAGCAGTTCTTC. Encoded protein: CASSQDTGAYNEQFF.